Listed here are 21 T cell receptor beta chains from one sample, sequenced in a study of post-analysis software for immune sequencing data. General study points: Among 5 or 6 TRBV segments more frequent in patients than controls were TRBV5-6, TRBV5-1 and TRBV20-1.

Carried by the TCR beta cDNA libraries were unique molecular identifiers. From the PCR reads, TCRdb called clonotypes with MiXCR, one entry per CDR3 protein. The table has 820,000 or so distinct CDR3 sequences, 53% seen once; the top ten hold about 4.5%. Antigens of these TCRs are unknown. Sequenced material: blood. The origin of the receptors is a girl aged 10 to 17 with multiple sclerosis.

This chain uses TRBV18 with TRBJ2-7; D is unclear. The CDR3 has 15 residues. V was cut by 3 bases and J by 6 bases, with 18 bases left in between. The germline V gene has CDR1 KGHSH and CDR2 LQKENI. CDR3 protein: CASSPSGLSVSEQYF. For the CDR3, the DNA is TGTGCCAGCTCACCCTCCGGGTTATCGGTGTCCGAGCAGTACTTC. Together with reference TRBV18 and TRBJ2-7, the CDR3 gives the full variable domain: NAGVMQNPRHLVRRRGQEARLRCSPMKGHSHVYWYRQLPEEGLKFMVYLQKENIIDESGMPKERFSAEFPKEGPSILRIQQVVRGDSAAYFCASSPSGLSVSEQYFGPGTRLTVT.

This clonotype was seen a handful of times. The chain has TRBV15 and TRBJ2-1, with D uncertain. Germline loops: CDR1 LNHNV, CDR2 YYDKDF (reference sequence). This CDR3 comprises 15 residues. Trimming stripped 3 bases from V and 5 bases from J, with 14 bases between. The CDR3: CATSSDKKAHNEQFF. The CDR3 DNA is TGTGCCACCAGCAGTGATAAAAAGGCGCACAATGAGCAGTTCTTC.

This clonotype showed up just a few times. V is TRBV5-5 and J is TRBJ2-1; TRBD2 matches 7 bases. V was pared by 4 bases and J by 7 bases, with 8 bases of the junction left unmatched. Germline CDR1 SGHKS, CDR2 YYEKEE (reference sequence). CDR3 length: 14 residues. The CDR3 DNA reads TGTGCCAGCAGCCTCGGGACTATGTTAAATGAGCAGTTCTTC. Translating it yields CASSLGTMLNEQFF.

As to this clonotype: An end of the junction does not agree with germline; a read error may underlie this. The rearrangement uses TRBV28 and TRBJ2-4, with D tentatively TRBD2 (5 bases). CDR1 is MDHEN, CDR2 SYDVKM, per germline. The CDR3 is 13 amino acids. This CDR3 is CGVEGVPKNIQYF. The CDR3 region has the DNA TGCGGGGTCGAAGGAGTCCCCAAAAACATTCAGTACTTC.

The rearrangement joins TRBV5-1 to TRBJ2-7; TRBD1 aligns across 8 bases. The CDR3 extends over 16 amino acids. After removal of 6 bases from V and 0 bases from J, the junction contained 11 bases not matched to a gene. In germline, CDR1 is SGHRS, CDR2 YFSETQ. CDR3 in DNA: TGCGCCAGCACCTTTGGGGGGACAGGCGTCTCCTACGAGCAGTACTTC. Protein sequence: CASTFGGTGVSYEQYF.

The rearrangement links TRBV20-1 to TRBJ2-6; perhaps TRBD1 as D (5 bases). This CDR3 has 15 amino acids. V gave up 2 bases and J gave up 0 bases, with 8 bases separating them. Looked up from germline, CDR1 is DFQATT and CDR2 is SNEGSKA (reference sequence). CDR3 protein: CSARRQSSGANVLTF. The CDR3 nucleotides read TGCAGTGCTAGAAGACAGAGCTCTGGGGCCAACGTCCTGACTTTC.

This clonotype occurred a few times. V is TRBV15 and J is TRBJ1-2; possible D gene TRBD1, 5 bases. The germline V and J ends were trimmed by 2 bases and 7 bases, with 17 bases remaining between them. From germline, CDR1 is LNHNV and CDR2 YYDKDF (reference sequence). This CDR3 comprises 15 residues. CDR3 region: CATSRPGRGAGGYTF. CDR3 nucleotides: TGTGCCACCAGCAGACCCGGGAGGGGCGCAGGTGGCTACACCTTC.

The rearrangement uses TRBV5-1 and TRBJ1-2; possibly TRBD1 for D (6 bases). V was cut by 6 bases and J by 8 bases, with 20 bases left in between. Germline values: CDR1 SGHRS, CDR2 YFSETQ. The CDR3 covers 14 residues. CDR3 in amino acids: CASTPLVQGRGYTF. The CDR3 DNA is TGCGCCAGCACGCCACTTGTACAGGGACGAGGCTACACCTTC.

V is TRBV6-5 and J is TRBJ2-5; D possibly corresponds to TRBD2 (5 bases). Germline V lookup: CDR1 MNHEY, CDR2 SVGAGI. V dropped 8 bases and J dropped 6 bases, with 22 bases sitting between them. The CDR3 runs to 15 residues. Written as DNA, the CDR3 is TGTGCCAGCGCCCAGAGTGAGGGAGTCGCGCAGACCCAGTACTTC. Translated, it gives CASAQSEGVAQTQYF.

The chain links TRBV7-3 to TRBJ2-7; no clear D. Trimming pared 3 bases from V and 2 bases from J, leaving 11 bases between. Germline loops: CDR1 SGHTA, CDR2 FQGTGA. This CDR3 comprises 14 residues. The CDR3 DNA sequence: TGTGCCAGCAGCTTGACATTAACCACCTACGAGCAGTACTTC. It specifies CASSLTLTTYEQYF. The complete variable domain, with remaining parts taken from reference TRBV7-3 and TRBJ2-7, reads GAGVSQTPSNKVTEKGKYVELRCDPISGHTALYWYRQSLGQGPEFLIYFQGTGAADDSGLPNDRFFAVRPEGSVSTLKIQRTERGDSAVYLCASSLTLTTYEQYFGPGTRLTVT.

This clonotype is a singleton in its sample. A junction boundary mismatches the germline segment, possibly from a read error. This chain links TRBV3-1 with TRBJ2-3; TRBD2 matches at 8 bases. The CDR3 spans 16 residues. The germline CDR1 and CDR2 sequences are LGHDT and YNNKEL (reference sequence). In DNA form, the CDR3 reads TGTGCCAGCAGCCCTATAGCGGGACCTAGCACAGATAGGCAGTATTTT. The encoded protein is CASSPIAGPSTDRQYF.

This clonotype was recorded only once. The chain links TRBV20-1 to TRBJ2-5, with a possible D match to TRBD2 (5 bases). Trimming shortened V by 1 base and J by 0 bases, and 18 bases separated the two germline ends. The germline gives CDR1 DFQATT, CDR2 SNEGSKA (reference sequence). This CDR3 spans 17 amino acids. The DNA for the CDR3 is TGCAGTGCTAGAGCACAAAGACTACACGTTAACCAAGAGACCCAGTACTTC. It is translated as CSARAQRLHVNQETQYF.

CDR3 protein: CASSGGTGGYTF. CDR3 DNA: TGTGCCAGCAGCGGTGGGACAGGTGGCTACACCTTC. This chain uses TRBV7-2 with TRBJ1-2, with 8 bases identical to TRBD1. Germline V gives CDR1 SGHTA, CDR2 FQGNSA. V lost 5 bases, J lost 7 bases, and 3 bases stayed unmatched. CDR3 length: 12 residues. The entire variable domain, with the rest obtained from reference TRBV7-2 and TRBJ1-2, is as follows: GAGVSQSPSNKVTEKGKDVELRCDPISGHTALYWYRQSLGQGLEFLIYFQGNSAPDKSGLPSDRFSAERTGGSVSTLTIQRTQQEDSAVYLCASSGGTGGYTFGSGTRLTVV.

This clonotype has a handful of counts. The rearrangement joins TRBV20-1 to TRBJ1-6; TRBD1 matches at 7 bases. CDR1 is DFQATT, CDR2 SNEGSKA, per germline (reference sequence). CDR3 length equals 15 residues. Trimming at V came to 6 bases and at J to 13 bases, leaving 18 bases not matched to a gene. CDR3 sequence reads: CSALSPFDTGDPLHF. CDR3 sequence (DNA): TGCAGTGCCCTCAGTCCTTTTGACACAGGGGACCCCCTCCACTTT.

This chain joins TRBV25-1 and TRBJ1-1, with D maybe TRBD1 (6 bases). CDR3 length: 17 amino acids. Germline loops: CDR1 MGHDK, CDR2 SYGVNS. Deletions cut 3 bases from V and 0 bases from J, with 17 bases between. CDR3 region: CASSEGRKGEMNTEAFF. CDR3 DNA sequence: TGTGCCAGCAGTGAGGGAAGAAAGGGGGAGATGAACACTGAAGCTTTCTTT. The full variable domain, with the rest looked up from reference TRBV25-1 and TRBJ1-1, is EADIYQTPRYLVIGTGKKITLECSQTMGHDKMYWYQQDPGMELHLIHYSYGVNSTEKGDLSSESTVSRIRTEHFPLTLESARPSHTSQYLCASSEGRKGEMNTEAFFGQGTRLTVV.

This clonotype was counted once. CDR3 loop: CASSRPTGETEAFF. CDR3 sequence (DNA): TGTGCCAGTAGCAGACCGACAGGGGAAACTGAAGCTTTCTTT. The rearrangement joins TRBV7-6 to TRBJ1-1, with 8 bases aligning to TRBD1. The germline V gene encodes CDR1 SGHVS and CDR2 FNYEAQ. This CDR3 is 14 amino acids long. Trimming cost V 9 bases and J 5 bases; bases outside gene matches: 11.

Written as DNA, the CDR3 is TGTGCCACCAGTGATCCCTTCACAGATACGCAGTATTTT. As protein: CATSDPFTDTQYF. V gene TRBV24-1 combines with J gene TRBJ2-3; D uncertain. CDR1 KGHDR and CDR2 SFDVKD come from the germline V gene. The CDR3 runs 13 residues. The V and J ends lost 3 bases and 2 bases respectively, with 5 bases between them.

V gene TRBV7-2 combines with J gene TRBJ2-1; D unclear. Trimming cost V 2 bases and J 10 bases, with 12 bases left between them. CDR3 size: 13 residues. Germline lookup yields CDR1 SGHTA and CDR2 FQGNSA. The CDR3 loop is CASSLSSSNEQFF. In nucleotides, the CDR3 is TGTGCCAGCAGCTTATCTTCTAGTAACGAGCAGTTCTTC. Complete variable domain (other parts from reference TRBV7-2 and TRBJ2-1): GAGVSQSPSNKVTEKGKDVELRCDPISGHTALYWYRQSLGQGLEFLIYFQGNSAPDKSGLPSDRFSAERTGGSVSTLTIQRTQQEDSAVYLCASSLSSSNEQFFGPGTRLTVL.

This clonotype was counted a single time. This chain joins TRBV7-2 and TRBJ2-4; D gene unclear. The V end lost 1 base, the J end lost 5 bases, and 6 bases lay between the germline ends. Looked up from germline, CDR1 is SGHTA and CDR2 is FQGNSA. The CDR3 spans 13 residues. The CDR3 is CASSLDAQNIQYF. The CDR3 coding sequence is TGTGCCAGCAGCTTAGACGCCCAAAACATTCAGTACTTC.

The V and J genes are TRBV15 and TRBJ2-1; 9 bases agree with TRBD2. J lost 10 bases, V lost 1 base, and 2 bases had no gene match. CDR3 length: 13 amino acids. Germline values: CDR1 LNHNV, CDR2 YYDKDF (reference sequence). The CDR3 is CATSRGSGSEQFF. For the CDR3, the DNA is TGTGCCACCAGCAGAGGTAGCGGGAGCGAGCAGTTCTTC.

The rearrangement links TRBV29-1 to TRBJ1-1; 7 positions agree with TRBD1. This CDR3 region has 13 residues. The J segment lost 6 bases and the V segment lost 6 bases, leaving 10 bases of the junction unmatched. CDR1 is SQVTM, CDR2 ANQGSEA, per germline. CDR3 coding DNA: TGCAGCGTGCTCATGGACAGGAGCCCTGAAGCTTTCTTT. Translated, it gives CSVLMDRSPEAFF.